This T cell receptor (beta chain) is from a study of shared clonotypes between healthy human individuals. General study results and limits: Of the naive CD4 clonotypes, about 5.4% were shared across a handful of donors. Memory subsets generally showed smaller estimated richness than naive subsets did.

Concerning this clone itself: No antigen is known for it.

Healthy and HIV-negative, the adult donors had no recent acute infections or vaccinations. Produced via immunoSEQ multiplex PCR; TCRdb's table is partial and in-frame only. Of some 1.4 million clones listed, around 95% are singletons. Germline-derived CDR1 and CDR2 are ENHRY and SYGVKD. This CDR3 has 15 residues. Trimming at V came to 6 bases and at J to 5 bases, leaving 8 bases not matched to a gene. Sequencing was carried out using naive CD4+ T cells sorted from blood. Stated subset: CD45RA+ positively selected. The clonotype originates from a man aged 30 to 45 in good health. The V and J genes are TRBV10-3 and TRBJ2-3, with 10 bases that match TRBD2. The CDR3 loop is CAIRESLAGVDTQYF. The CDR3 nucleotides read TGTGCCATCAGAGAGAGCCTAGCGGGAGTAGATACGCAGTATTTT.